These 25 T cell receptor beta chains originate from one sample sequenced in a study of control samples from healthy donors and cancer patients. The data were produced by immunoSEQ multiplex PCR, yet TCRdb's version contains in-frame clones alone and is incomplete. This table holds hundreds of thousands of clones, about nine tenths found once. The sequencing sample was made of PBMCs. Receptor source: a middle-aged man with head and neck cancer.

The chain joins TRBV27 to TRBJ2-3, with D unclear. The CDR3 is made up of 14 amino acids. Germline V lookup: CDR1 MNHEY, CDR2 SMNVEV (reference sequence). V lost 6 bases to trimming and J lost 1 base, with 11 bases between them. The CDR3 spells CASSPIRGTDTQYF. For the CDR3, the DNA is TGTGCCAGCAGCCCGATCAGAGGCACAGATACGCAGTATTTT.

The V gene is TRBV7-2, the J gene TRBJ2-7; D call uncertain. CDR1 SGHTA and CDR2 FQGNSA come from the germline V gene. V lost 3 bases to trimming and J lost 1 base, with 4 bases between them. CDR3 length equals 12 residues. CDR3 bases: TGTGCCAGCAGCTTTCGGTCCTACGAGCAGTACTTC. This gives the protein CASSFRSYEQYF.

The chain uses TRBV6-5 and TRBJ1-2, with D perhaps TRBD1 (5 bases). Trimming cost V 0 bases and J 4 bases, with 9 bases left between them. Germline loops: CDR1 MNHEY, CDR2 SVGAGI. CDR3 length: 14 amino acids. DNA for the CDR3: TGTGCCAGCAGTTACTCGGGACGGGCCTATGGCTACACCTTC. Translating gives CASSYSGRAYGYTF.

In this sample, this clone turned up once. The genes are TRBV7-8 and TRBJ1-2; D is uncertain. Trimming took 1 base from V and 3 from J, leaving 9 bases between them. CDR1 and CDR2 from the germline V gene are SGHVS and FQNEAQ. This CDR3 spans 14 amino acids. CDR3 amino acids: CASSLDGRDYGYTF. The CDR3 DNA reads as TGTGCCAGCAGCTTAGATGGGCGGGACTATGGCTACACCTTC.

The chain joins TRBV14 to TRBJ2-7; D is uncertain. The CDR3 runs to 16 residues. The germline CDR1 and CDR2 sequences are SGHDN and FVKESK. V lost 0 bases and J 7 bases, leaving 19 bases between the germline ends. In DNA, the CDR3 is TGTGCCAGCAGCCAAGATGCGGCAGGCCTAAGGCGAGAGCAGTACTTC. Translated: CASSQDAAGLRREQYF.

The chain is built from TRBV28 and TRBJ1-2; no clear D gene. The CDR3 is 12 amino acids. In germline, CDR1 is MDHEN, CDR2 SYDVKM. The V and J ends lost 7 bases and 2 bases respectively, with 8 bases between them. Written as DNA, the CDR3 is TGTGCCAGCACTGGGATCAACTATGGCTACACCTTC. Translated: CASTGINYGYTF.

The genes are TRBV27 and TRBJ1-2, with D possibly matching TRBD1 (6 bases). The CDR3 consists of 14 residues. Between the trimmed V and J ends, which lost 7 bases and 7 bases, there was a span of 19 bases. Germline V gene data show CDR1 as MNHEY and CDR2 as SMNVEV (reference sequence). The CDR3 spells CASTPRRGGFGYTF. The CDR3 DNA reads as TGTGCCAGCACCCCCCGGAGGGGGGGGTTTGGCTACACCTTC.

The V and J genes are TRBV5-4 and TRBJ2-1; 9 bases agree with TRBD2. CDR1 is SGHNT, CDR2 YYREEE, per germline (reference sequence). The CDR3 is made up of 20 amino acids. With V trimmed by 1 base and J by 0 bases, 14 bases remained unmatched. The CDR3 spells CASSLKGLALMGSSYNEQFF. The CDR3 DNA reads as TGTGCCAGCAGCTTGAAGGGACTAGCTTTAATGGGGAGCTCCTACAATGAGCAGTTCTTC. The full variable domain, in which reference TRBV5-4 and TRBJ2-1 provide the parts outside the CDR3, is ETGVTQSPTHLIKTRGQQVTLRCSSQSGHNTVSWYQQALGQGPQFIFQYYREEENGRGNFPPRFSGLQFPNYSSELNVNALELDDSALYLCASSLKGLALMGSSYNEQFFGPGTRLTVL.

The J gene is TRBJ2-6, the V gene TRBV3-1 (or the pseudogene TRBV3-2); no clear D. Germline values: CDR1 LGHDT, CDR2 YNNKEL (reference sequence). V gave up 3 bases and J gave up 4 bases, with 10 bases separating them. CDR3 length equals 15 residues. CDR3 sequence (DNA): TGTGCCAGCAGCCACTTCAATGCCGGGGCCAACGTCCTGACTTTC. It codes for CASSHFNAGANVLTF.

The chain carries TRBV14 and TRBJ2-5; TRBD1 aligns across 7 bases. The germline V gene encodes CDR1 SGHDN and CDR2 FVKESK. With V trimmed by 3 bases and J by 5 bases, 12 bases remained unmatched. The CDR3 covers 16 residues. The CDR3: CASSQPQTGWMETQYF. For the CDR3, the DNA is TGTGCCAGCAGCCAGCCCCAGACAGGGTGGATGGAGACCCAGTACTTC.

V usage is TRBV29-1 and J usage is TRBJ2-7, with D perhaps matching TRBD2 (5 bases). Trimming removed 3 bases from V and 3 bases from J, with 12 bases in between. The V gene's germline CDR1 is SQVTM and CDR2 ANQGSEA. The CDR3 is 13 residues long. In DNA, the CDR3 is TGCAGCGTTGAGTCTAGCAGCCGCTACGAGCAGTACTTC. Translation: CSVESSSRYEQYF.

This clone has only one observation. V and J are TRBV12-3 or TRBV12-4 and TRBJ1-4; D perhaps matches TRBD1 (6 bases). V was cut by 5 bases and J by 14 bases, with 12 bases left in between. The CDR3 sequence is 11 residues long. The CDR3 protein is CASSQGQSLFF. The CDR3 coding sequence is TGTGCCAGCAGTCAAGGACAGTCTCTGTTTTTT.

V is TRBV19 and J is TRBJ1-1; D gene ambiguous. Trimming removed 6 bases at V and 4 bases at J, with 12 bases between. Germline CDR1 reads LNHDA; CDR2 reads SQIVND (reference sequence). The CDR3 consists of 13 residues. CDR3 protein: CASSLSPGTEAFF. CDR3 in DNA: TGTGCCAGTAGCCTCAGCCCGGGCACTGAAGCTTTCTTT. Full variable domain (missing parts from reference TRBV19 and TRBJ1-1): DGGITQSPKYLFRKEGQNVTLSCEQNLNHDAMYWYRQDPGQGLRLIYYSQIVNDFQKGDIAEGYSVSREKKESFPLTVTSAQKNPTAFYLCASSLSPGTEAFFGQGTRLTVV.

On this clone: The junction shows a germline mismatch at one end, possibly a read error. The chain combines TRBV19 with TRBJ2-5, with 7 bases lining up with TRBD2. Per germline, CDR1 LNHDA and CDR2 SQIVND (reference sequence). This CDR3 contains 13 residues. The CDR3 nucleotides are TGTGCCAGTAGTATACGGGGGGAAGAGGCCCAGTACTTC. Its protein product is CASSIRGEEAQYF.

The chain has TRBV4-2 and TRBJ2-5, with D possibly TRBD2 on 6 matching bases. Per the germline V gene, CDR1 is LGHNA and CDR2 is YNFKEQ. CDR3 length: 16 amino acids. The germline V and J ends were trimmed by 0 bases and 2 bases, with 13 bases remaining between them. The CDR3 nucleotides are TGTGCCAGCAGCCAAGAAAACGGAGGAGGGCAAGAGACCCAGTACTTC. Translating gives CASSQENGGGQETQYF.

The chain combines TRBV7-2 with TRBJ1-6, with D hard to call. Per germline, CDR1 SGHTA and CDR2 FQGNSA. This CDR3 has 17 amino acids. Between the trimmed V and J ends, which lost 6 bases and 0 bases, there was a span of 15 bases. In DNA, the CDR3 is TGTGCCAGCAGTGAGGGAGCCCTGAGCTCCTATAATTCACCCCTCCACTTT. Protein product: CASSEGALSSYNSPLHF. Together with reference TRBV7-2 and TRBJ1-6, the CDR3 gives the full variable domain: GAGVSQSPSNKVTEKGKDVELRCDPISGHTALYWYRQSLGQGLEFLIYFQGNSAPDKSGLPSDRFSAERTGGSVSTLTIQRTQQEDSAVYLCASSEGALSSYNSPLHFGNGTRLTVT.

The V gene is TRBV4-3, the J gene TRBJ2-3; a possible D gene is TRBD1 (6 bases). Trimming shortened V by 6 bases and J by 0 bases, and 19 bases separated the two germline ends. This CDR3 has 17 residues. Per germline, CDR1 LGHNA and CDR2 YSLEER. CDR3 nucleotides: TGCGCCAGCAGTCGCAAAATGACAGGAAGTAGCACAGATACGCAGTATTTT. Its protein is CASSRKMTGSSTDTQYF.

This clone was seen only a few times. The CDR3 bases are TGTGCCACCCACGAGCGGAGAGTCTCTCCTACCTTC. It specifies CATHERRVSPTF. The gene calls are TRBV24-1 and TRBJ1-2; no clear D. Germline V gene data show CDR1 as KGHDR and CDR2 as SFDVKD. The CDR3 length is 12 residues. V lost 9 bases and J 14 bases, leaving 21 bases between the germline ends.

The J gene is TRBJ1-6, the V gene TRBV28, with TRBD1 matching 7 bases. CDR1 MDHEN and CDR2 SYDVKM come from the germline V gene. V lost 6 bases to trimming and J lost 7 bases; unmatched junction nucleotides: 9. The CDR3 contains 15 residues. In DNA, the CDR3 is TGTGCCAGCAGCCCCTCCAGGGGACAGAATTCACCCCTCCACTTT. Protein product: CASSPSRGQNSPLHF.

This clone has a single count. The chain has TRBV5-8 and TRBJ2-1; TRBD2 aligns across 7 bases. The germline V gene has CDR1 SGHTS and CDR2 YDEGEE. V dropped 3 bases and J dropped 2; count of bases not matched to a gene: 5. This CDR3 spans 15 amino acids. The CDR3 nucleotides read TGTGCCAGCAGCTCCCGGGACTACACCTACAATGAGCAGTTCTTC. The encoded protein is CASSSRDYTYNEQFF.

The chain uses TRBV28 and TRBJ1-4; D is unresolved. Per germline, CDR1 MDHEN and CDR2 SYDVKM. The V and J ends lost 3 bases and 4 bases respectively, with 0 bases between them. The CDR3 has 11 amino acids. DNA for the CDR3: TGTGCCAGCAGTTTTAATGAAAAACTGTTTTTT. Residues: CASSFNEKLFF.

The chain links TRBV30 to TRBJ1-4; D is unresolved. This CDR3 has 15 amino acids. Germline CDR1 is GTSNPN and CDR2 is SVGIG (reference sequence). The V end lost 0 bases, the J end lost 5 bases, and 13 bases lay between the germline ends. The CDR3 protein is CAWSVLGEVNEKLFF. The CDR3 bases are TGTGCCTGGAGTGTACTCGGGGAGGTAAATGAAAAACTGTTTTTT.

The rearrangement links TRBV5-1 to TRBJ2-3, with 8 positions matching TRBD2. V lost 0 bases to trimming and J lost 0 bases; unmatched junction nucleotides: 3. Germline-derived CDR1 and CDR2 are SGHRS and YFSETQ. This CDR3 comprises 16 residues. The CDR3 DNA is TGCGCCAGCAGCTTGGAAGGACTAGCAAGCACAGATACGCAGTATTTT. Protein sequence: CASSLEGLASTDTQYF.

The CDR3 region has the DNA TGCGCCAGCAGCTGGGGGACAGGGGTCGACGAGCAGTACTTC. It codes for CASSWGTGVDEQYF. The chain employs TRBV5-1 and TRBJ2-7; TRBD1 matches 10 bases. The germline V gene has CDR1 SGHRS and CDR2 YFSETQ. This CDR3 has 14 amino acids. J gave up 5 bases and V 3 bases, and 5 bases lay outside the gene matches.

The chain links TRBV2 to TRBJ1-1; D not resolved. This CDR3 comprises 14 residues. CDR1 SNHLY and CDR2 FYNNEI come from the germline V gene. V shed 2 bases and J shed 1 base, with 8 bases lying between them. The CDR3 loop reads CASSEWVGNTEAFF. Written as DNA, the CDR3 is TGTGCCAGCAGTGAATGGGTAGGGAACACTGAAGCTTTCTTT.